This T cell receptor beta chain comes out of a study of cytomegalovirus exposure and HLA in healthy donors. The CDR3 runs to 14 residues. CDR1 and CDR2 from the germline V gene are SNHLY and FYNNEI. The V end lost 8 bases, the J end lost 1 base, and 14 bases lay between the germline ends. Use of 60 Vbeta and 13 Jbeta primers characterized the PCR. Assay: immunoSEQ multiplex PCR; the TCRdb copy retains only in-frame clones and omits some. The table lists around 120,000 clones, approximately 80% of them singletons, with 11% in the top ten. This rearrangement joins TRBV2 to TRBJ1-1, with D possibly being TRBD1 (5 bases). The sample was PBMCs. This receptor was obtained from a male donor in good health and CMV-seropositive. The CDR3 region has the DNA TGTGCCAGCGGCAGGGCCGGCCGGAACACTGAAGCTTTCTTT. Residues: CASGRAGRNTEAFF.